The T cell receptor (beta chain) described here comes from a study of T-cell reconstitution after alpha-beta-depleted transplantation in children. Germline V gives CDR1 SGHDT, CDR2 YYEEEE. The V segment lost 4 bases and the J segment 1 base; nucleotides outside the gene matches: 17. The CDR3 covers 19 residues. Unique molecular identifiers featured in how the TCRbeta library was prepared. TCRdb passed the PCR reads through MiXCR, listing each CDR3 protein once. The profile shows some 400,000 distinct CDR3 sequences, around 21% of them singletons. In its sample, this clonotype was seen a few times. This chain connects TRBV5-6 to TRBJ2-5; 9 bases are a match to TRBD1. This clonotype was sampled from a human donor who donated a stem cell graft to a child with acute myeloid leukemia. The sequencing used PBMCs from the stem cell graft donor, collected from the stem cell graft. The CDR3 DNA reads as TGTGCCAGCAGCCCCCCCGGACAGGGGTTTACTATCATCCAAGAGACCCAGTACTTC. Protein: CASSPPGQGFTIIQETQYF.